This entry is about one T cell receptor beta chain. The sample comes from a study of cytomegalovirus exposure and HLA in healthy donors. The PCR made use of 60 Vbeta and 13 Jbeta primers. The data were produced by immunoSEQ multiplex PCR, yet TCRdb's version contains in-frame clones alone and is incomplete. The sample holds 160,000 or so clones; around 77% are singletons and the top ten take over 1.1%. The sequenced sample was PBMCs. The TCR sequence derives from a man in his 60s in good health and CMV-seronegative.

CDR3 sequence reads: CASSLSGLAGETQYF. In DNA form, the CDR3 reads TGTGCCAGCAGCTTAAGTGGTCTAGCGGGAGAGACCCAGTACTTC. The rearrangement links TRBV5-4 to TRBJ2-5; 8 bases are shared with TRBD2. In germline, CDR1 is SGHNT, CDR2 YYREEE (reference sequence). After removal of 2 bases from V and 4 bases from J, the junction contained 7 bases not matched to a gene. This CDR3 has 15 amino acids.